The 26 T cell receptor beta chains below were found in one sample sequenced in a study of blood T cell repertoires in COVID-19 (dated by TCRdb to 2018 to 2020). Receptor amplification or capture employed the immunoSEQ multiplex PCR assay. In its TCRdb copy, this immuneACCESS table keeps in-frame sequences only and misses some clones. Where compared with another copy, unresolved V genes explain less than half of these, and the others have no known cause. The sample table contains over 120,000 clones; only one count was recorded for approximately 80% of them. The top ten clones comprise approximately 40% of the sample. Sequencing was performed on peripheral blood. These receptors came from a human donor in a cohort sampled during active COVID-19.

This clone appeared once. V gene TRBV9 combines with J gene TRBJ1-1; the D is unclear. The CDR3 has 14 residues. Trimming took off 3 bases at V and 8 bases at J, with 17 bases between the two ends. The germline CDR1 and CDR2 sequences are SGDLS and YYNGEE. CDR3 bases: TGTGCCAGCAGCGCAGATCCCGTATCCTCAGAAGCTTTCTTT. Amino acids: CASSADPVSSEAFF.

The chain carries TRBV24-1 and TRBJ2-5, with D maybe TRBD1 (6 bases). The V end was cut by 3 bases, the J end by 0 bases, with 10 bases between. The CDR3 is 15 residues long. Germline V lookup: CDR1 KGHDR, CDR2 SFDVKD. This chain's CDR3 is CATSDPRQDQETQYF. The DNA of the CDR3 is TGTGCCACCAGTGATCCCAGACAGGACCAAGAGACCCAGTACTTC.

The chain combines TRBV10-3 with TRBJ2-1, with D tentatively TRBD1 (6 bases). This CDR3 is built from 11 residues. Germline-derived CDR1 and CDR2 are ENHRY and SYGVKD. The ends were cut back, 7 bases at V and 8 bases at J, with 9 bases in the middle. CDR3 nucleotide sequence: TGTGCCATCAAGGGACACTATGAGCAGTTCTTC. This sequence encodes CAIKGHYEQFF.

This chain joins TRBV5-1 and TRBJ2-2, with a possible D match to TRBD2 (6 bases). This CDR3 is 16 amino acids long. The V gene's germline CDR1 is SGHRS and CDR2 YFSETQ. Trimming left V 0 bases short and J 0 bases short, with 9 bases between. CDR3 residues: CASSLGGVANTGELFF. In DNA form, the CDR3 reads TGCGCCAGCAGCTTGGGCGGGGTTGCGAACACCGGGGAGCTGTTTTTT.

The rearrangement links TRBV5-1 to TRBJ2-1, with 12 bases lining up with TRBD2. V lost 4 bases and J lost 6; bases outside the gene matches: 11. The CDR3 runs 17 residues. Germline loops: CDR1 SGHRS, CDR2 YFSETQ. The CDR3 bases are TGCGCCAGCAGCCCAGTCCCGGGACTAGCGGGCGGCAATGAGCAGTTCTTC. Translating it yields CASSPVPGLAGGNEQFF. Filled out from reference TRBV5-1 and TRBJ2-1, the complete variable domain reads KAGVTQTPRYLIKTRGQQVTLSCSPISGHRSVSWYQQTPGQGLQFLFEYFSETQRNKGNFPGRFSGRQFSNSRSEMNVSTLELGDSALYLCASSPVPGLAGGNEQFFGPGTRLTVL.

This chain links TRBV3-1 (or the pseudogene TRBV3-2) with TRBJ2-3; 8 bases agree with TRBD1. The CDR3 is 16 residues long. Germline CDR1 is LGHDT and CDR2 is YNNKEL (reference sequence). Unmatched junction bases numbered 6, after V lost 2 bases and J lost 2 bases. CDR3 in amino acids: CASSQNRDRFTDTQYF. The DNA of the CDR3 is TGTGCCAGCAGCCAAAACCGGGACAGGTTCACAGATACGCAGTATTTT.

This clone was seen only once. V and J are TRBV5-1 and TRBJ1-2; 10 bases are a match to TRBD1. This CDR3 is built from 15 residues. V lost 0 bases to trimming and J lost 6 bases; unmatched junction nucleotides: 5. Germline V gene lookup returns CDR1 SGHRS and CDR2 YFSETQ. The CDR3 DNA follows: TGCGCCAGCAGCTTGGCCGGGACAGGGGTCGATGGCTACACCTTC. Translation gives CASSLAGTGVDGYTF.

The chain couples TRBV24-1 to TRBJ2-1; 8 bases agree with TRBD2. The CDR3 extends over 16 amino acids. Germline V gene lookup returns CDR1 KGHDR and CDR2 SFDVKD. Germline trimming cut 3 bases from V and 4 bases from J; bases unmatched to any gene: 7. CDR3 region: CATSDPGLESYNEQFF. CDR3 in DNA: TGTGCCACCAGTGATCCGGGACTAGAGTCGTACAATGAGCAGTTCTTC.

The chain employs TRBV3-1 (or the pseudogene TRBV3-2) and TRBJ2-3, with D unclear. Trimming took 4 bases from V and 2 from J, leaving 13 bases between them. Germline assignment: CDR1 LGHDT and CDR2 YNNKEL (reference sequence). This CDR3 region has 15 residues. The CDR3 loop is CASSPSGLNTDTQYF. The CDR3 DNA is TGTGCCAGCAGCCCCTCGGGTCTGAACACAGATACGCAGTATTTT.

The genes are TRBV19 and TRBJ2-1, with D tentatively TRBD2 (7 bases). V was shortened by 3 bases and J by 5 bases, with 11 bases between the two germline ends. Germline assignment: CDR1 LNHDA and CDR2 SQIVND (reference sequence). The CDR3 runs 14 residues. CDR3 protein: CASSMRGGHNEQFF. CDR3 bases: TGTGCCAGTAGTATGAGGGGGGGCCACAATGAGCAGTTCTTC.

The chain is built from TRBV5-1 and TRBJ1-6; TRBD1 might be the D (6 bases). The germline CDR1 and CDR2 sequences are SGHRS and YFSETQ. This CDR3 has 16 amino acids. Trimming stripped 0 bases from V and 7 bases from J, with 14 bases between. The CDR3 coding sequence is TGCGCCAGCAGCTTGGCCGTCGGGGGGCAAAATTCACCCCTCCACTTT. Translated: CASSLAVGGQNSPLHF.

This chain uses TRBV27 with TRBJ2-2; D not resolved. The CDR3 extends over 14 amino acids. Germline V gene data show CDR1 as MNHEY and CDR2 as SMNVEV (reference sequence). V was pared by 6 bases and J by 1 base, with 9 bases between. CDR3 in amino acids: CASSPSVNTGELFF. CDR3 DNA sequence: TGTGCCAGCAGCCCGTCGGTGAACACCGGGGAGCTGTTTTTT.

This clone was counted a single time. The genes are TRBV7-8 and TRBJ2-2; 7 bases map to TRBD2. V dropped 2 bases and J dropped 0; count of bases not matched to a gene: 6. This CDR3 has 17 amino acids. Germline assignment: CDR1 SGHVS and CDR2 FQNEAQ. For the CDR3, the DNA is TGTGCCAGCAGCTTACGGAGCGGGGAAGCGAACACCGGGGAGCTGTTTTTT. Its protein is CASSLRSGEANTGELFF.

The gene calls are TRBV28 and TRBJ2-7, with D perhaps TRBD2 (6 bases). CDR1 and CDR2 (germline): MDHEN, SYDVKM. V lost 2 bases to trimming and J lost 0 bases, with 14 bases between them. The CDR3 is 16 amino acids. CDR3 protein: CASSLGAGISSYEQYV. DNA for the CDR3: TGTGCCAGCAGTTTAGGAGCGGGTATAAGCTCCTACGAGCAGTACGTC.

The V gene is TRBV7-9, the J gene TRBJ1-4; weak D call: TRBD1 (6 bases). Trimming cost V 5 bases and J 7 bases, with 14 bases left between them. The CDR3 consists of 14 residues. Germline V gives CDR1 SEHNR, CDR2 FQNEAQ (reference sequence). The CDR3 region has the DNA TGTGCCAGCAGCCCGCGGGGGCCGCTTGAAAAACTGTTTTTT. Translation gives CASSPRGPLEKLFF.

The chain employs TRBV19 and TRBJ1-2; 7 nucleotides match TRBD1. CDR3 length: 17 residues. Germline V gene data show CDR1 as LNHDA and CDR2 as SQIVND (reference sequence). Unmatched junction bases numbered 18, after V lost 3 bases and J lost 8 bases. The CDR3 reads CASSINRAGGPLGGYTF. CDR3 bases: TGTGCCAGTAGTATTAACAGGGCAGGGGGACCCCTCGGGGGCTACACCTTC.

This clone was detected once. CDR3 nucleotides: TGCGCCAGCAGCTTGGCAGGGGATGGCTACACCTTC. Translating it yields CASSLAGDGYTF. This rearrangement joins TRBV5-1 to TRBJ1-2, with D perhaps matching TRBD1 (6 bases). V lost 0 bases and J 6 bases, leaving 6 bases between the germline ends. This CDR3 has 12 residues. Germline V gene sequence: CDR1 SGHRS, CDR2 YFSETQ.

DNA for the CDR3: TGTGCCAGCAGCAATTACGGGGGACTAGCGGACTACGAGCAGTACTTC. The encoded protein is CASSNYGGLADYEQYF. This chain links TRBV28 with TRBJ2-7; 11 nucleotides line up with TRBD2. J was trimmed by 3 bases and V by 6 bases; bases with no gene match: 10. The CDR3 has 16 residues. Germline-derived CDR1 and CDR2 are MDHEN and SYDVKM.

V and J are TRBV5-1 and TRBJ2-1, with a weak D call TRBD2 (5 bases). The CDR3 is 13 amino acids. Trimming shortened V by 0 bases and J by 7 bases, and 8 bases separated the two germline ends. Looked up from germline, CDR1 is SGHRS and CDR2 is YFSETQ. Here the CDR3 DNA reads TGCGCCAGCAGCTTGGGGGAGATAAATGAGCAGTTCTTC. Protein: CASSLGEINEQFF.

The chain recombines TRBV6-5 with TRBJ2-2; no definite D call. This CDR3 contains 13 residues. Germline V gives CDR1 MNHEY, CDR2 SVGAGI. V lost 4 bases, J lost 2 bases, and 5 bases lay in between. The CDR3 sequence: CASSFLNTGELFF. The CDR3 region has the DNA TGTGCCAGCAGTTTCTTAAACACCGGGGAGCTGTTTTTT.

The chain carries TRBV28 and TRBJ2-1; 15 nucleotides line up with TRBD2. V gave up 5 bases and J gave up 2 bases; unmatched junction bases: 1. Germline assignment: CDR1 MDHEN and CDR2 SYDVKM. The CDR3 covers 16 residues. The CDR3 region is CASSRTSGRAYNEQFF. DNA for the CDR3: TGTGCCAGCAGTCGGACTAGCGGGAGGGCCTACAATGAGCAGTTCTTC.

Only one count was recorded for this clone. This CDR3 reads CASSNSGSGNTDTQYF. CDR3 DNA: TGTGCCAGCAGCAACTCCGGTAGCGGGAACACAGATACGCAGTATTTT. The chain has TRBV11-3 and TRBJ2-3; 8 bases line up with TRBD2. CDR3 size: 16 residues. Trimming removed 5 bases from V and 2 bases from J; junction bases left unmatched: 9. The germline V gene encodes CDR1 SGHNT and CDR2 YENEEA.

The V call is TRBV3-1 (or the pseudogene TRBV3-2), the J call TRBJ2-7, with D perhaps matching TRBD2 (8 bases). The V and J ends lost 8 bases and 6 bases respectively, with 17 bases between them. This CDR3 is built from 13 residues. Germline V lookup: CDR1 LGHDT, CDR2 YNNKEL (reference sequence). CDR3 protein: CASLSGRGLEQYV. CDR3 bases: TGTGCCAGCCTCTCCGGGAGGGGGCTCGAGCAGTACGTC.

This chain connects TRBV30 to TRBJ2-1, with 9 nucleotides matching TRBD1. Germline CDR1 and CDR2: GTSNPN and SVGIG (reference sequence). The CDR3 has 15 amino acids. Trimming cost V 3 bases and J 7 bases; bases outside gene matches: 10. For the CDR3, the DNA is TGTGCCTGGAGGTATACAGGGGGCCGGGGTAATGAGCAGTTCTTC. Encoded protein: CAWRYTGGRGNEQFF.

The chain joins TRBV19 to TRBJ2-7; TRBD2 might be the D (6 bases). CDR1 and CDR2 from the germline V gene are LNHDA and SQIVND (reference sequence). V shed 2 bases and J shed 2 bases, with 13 bases lying between them. This CDR3 comprises 15 residues. The CDR3 bases are TGTGCCAGTAGTATATCGCGGGCGGGAACCTACGAGCAGTACTTC. Amino acids: CASSISRAGTYEQYF. The complete variable domain, with remaining parts taken from reference TRBV19 and TRBJ2-7, reads DGGITQSPKYLFRKEGQNVTLSCEQNLNHDAMYWYRQDPGQGLRLIYYSQIVNDFQKGDIAEGYSVSREKKESFPLTVTSAQKNPTAFYLCASSISRAGTYEQYFGPGTRLTVT.

This sequence joins TRBV19 and TRBJ1-2, with a possible D match to TRBD1 (5 bases). Trimming took 6 bases from V and 4 from J, leaving 9 bases between them. The length of the CDR3 is 12 residues. From germline, CDR1 is LNHDA and CDR2 SQIVND (reference sequence). CDR3 in DNA: TGTGCCAGTAGAGACAGCAGCTATGGCTACACCTTC. This sequence encodes CASRDSSYGYTF. Full variable domain (remainder filled in from reference TRBV19 and TRBJ1-2): DGGITQSPKYLFRKEGQNVTLSCEQNLNHDAMYWYRQDPGQGLRLIYYSQIVNDFQKGDIAEGYSVSREKKESFPLTVTSAQKNPTAFYLCASRDSSYGYTFGSGTRLTVV.